This TCR beta chain was recovered during a study of blood T cell repertoires in COVID-19. Clones were read by immunoSEQ multiplex PCR, and TCRdb kept only the in-frame ones, dropping some. This sample has 50,000 to 65,000 clones, with 80% to 95% found just once. The CDR3 loop spans 13 amino acids. V was shortened by 5 bases and J by 1 base, with 8 bases between the two germline ends. The germline gives CDR1 SGHAT, CDR2 FQNNGV. The sequence was obtained from a man between 45 and 60 years old with acute or convalescent COVID-19. V and J are TRBV11-2 and TRBJ1-1; D possibly corresponds to TRBD1 (5 bases). The sequenced material came from peripheral blood. The DNA of the CDR3 is TGTGCCAGCAGCCTCGGACAGAACACTGAAGCTTTCTTT. It yields the protein CASSLGQNTEAFF.